This T cell receptor beta chain was recovered during a study of shared clonotypes between healthy human individuals. The overall study: Each donor had three CD4 naive, three CD4 memory, two CD8 naive and one CD8 memory plate. Regarding the study as a whole: Rarefaction demonstrated incomplete sorted-subset sequencing despite large depth.

Germline assignment: CDR1 SQVTM and CDR2 ANQGSEA. V was clipped by 3 bases and J by 6 bases, with 15 bases between them. The CDR3 is made up of 14 amino acids. Sorted subsets were amplified in replicate PCRs using 200 ng DNA, roughly 30,000 T cell genomes. This table comes from immunoSEQ multiplex PCR, and its TCRdb copy is limited to in-frame clones, with some not included. The sample consists of 700,000 to 950,000 clones, about 97% of them appearing once. Selected positively for CCR7 and CD45RO-negative, naive CD8 cells excluded terminally differentiated effector memory CD45RA+ cells. Remarks on this clone: Its target is unknown.

The origin of this receptor is a young man in good health. Specimen: naive CD8+ T cells sorted from blood. The rearrangement uses TRBV29-1 and TRBJ2-1; a possible D gene is TRBD2 (5 bases). The CDR3 DNA reads as TGCAGCGTTGATACTGGACTGCCAGGCAATGAGCAGTTCTTC. Its protein is CSVDTGLPGNEQFF.